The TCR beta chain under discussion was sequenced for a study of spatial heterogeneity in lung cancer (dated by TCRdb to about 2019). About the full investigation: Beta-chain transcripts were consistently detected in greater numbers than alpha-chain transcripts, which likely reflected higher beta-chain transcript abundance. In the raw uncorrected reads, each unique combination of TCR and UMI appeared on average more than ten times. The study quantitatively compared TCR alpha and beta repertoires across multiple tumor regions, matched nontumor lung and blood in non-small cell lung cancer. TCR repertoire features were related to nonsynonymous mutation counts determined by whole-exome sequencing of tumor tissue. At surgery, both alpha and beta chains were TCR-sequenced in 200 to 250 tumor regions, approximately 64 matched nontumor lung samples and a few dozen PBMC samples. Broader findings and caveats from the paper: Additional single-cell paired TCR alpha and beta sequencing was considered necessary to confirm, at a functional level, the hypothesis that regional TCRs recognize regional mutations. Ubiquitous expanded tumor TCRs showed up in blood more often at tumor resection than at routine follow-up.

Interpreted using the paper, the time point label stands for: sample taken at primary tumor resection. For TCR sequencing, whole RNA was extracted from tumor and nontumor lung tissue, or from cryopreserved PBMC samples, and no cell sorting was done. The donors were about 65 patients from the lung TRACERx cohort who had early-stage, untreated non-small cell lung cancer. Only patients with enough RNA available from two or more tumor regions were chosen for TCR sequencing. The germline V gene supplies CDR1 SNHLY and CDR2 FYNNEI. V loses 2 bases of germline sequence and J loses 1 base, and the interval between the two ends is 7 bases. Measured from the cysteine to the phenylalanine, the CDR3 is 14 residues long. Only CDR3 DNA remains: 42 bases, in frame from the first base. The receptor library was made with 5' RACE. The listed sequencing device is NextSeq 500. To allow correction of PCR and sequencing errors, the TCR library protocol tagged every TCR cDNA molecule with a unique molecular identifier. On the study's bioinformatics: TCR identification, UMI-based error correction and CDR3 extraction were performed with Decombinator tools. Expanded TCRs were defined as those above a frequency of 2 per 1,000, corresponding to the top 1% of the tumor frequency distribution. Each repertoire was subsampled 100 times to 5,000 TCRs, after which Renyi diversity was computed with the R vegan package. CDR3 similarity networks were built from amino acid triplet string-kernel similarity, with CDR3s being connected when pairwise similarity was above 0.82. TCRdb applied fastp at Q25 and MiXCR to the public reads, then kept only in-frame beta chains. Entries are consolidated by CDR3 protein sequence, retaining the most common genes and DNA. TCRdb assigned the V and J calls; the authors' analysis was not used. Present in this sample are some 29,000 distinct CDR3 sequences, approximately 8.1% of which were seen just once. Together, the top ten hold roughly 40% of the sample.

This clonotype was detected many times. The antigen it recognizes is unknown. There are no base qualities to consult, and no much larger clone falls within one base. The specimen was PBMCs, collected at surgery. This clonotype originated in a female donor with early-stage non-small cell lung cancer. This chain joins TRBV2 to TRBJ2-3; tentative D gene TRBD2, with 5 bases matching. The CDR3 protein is CASSERRGTDTQYF. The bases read TGTGCCAGCAGTGAACGGCGGGGCACAGATACGCAGTATTTT.